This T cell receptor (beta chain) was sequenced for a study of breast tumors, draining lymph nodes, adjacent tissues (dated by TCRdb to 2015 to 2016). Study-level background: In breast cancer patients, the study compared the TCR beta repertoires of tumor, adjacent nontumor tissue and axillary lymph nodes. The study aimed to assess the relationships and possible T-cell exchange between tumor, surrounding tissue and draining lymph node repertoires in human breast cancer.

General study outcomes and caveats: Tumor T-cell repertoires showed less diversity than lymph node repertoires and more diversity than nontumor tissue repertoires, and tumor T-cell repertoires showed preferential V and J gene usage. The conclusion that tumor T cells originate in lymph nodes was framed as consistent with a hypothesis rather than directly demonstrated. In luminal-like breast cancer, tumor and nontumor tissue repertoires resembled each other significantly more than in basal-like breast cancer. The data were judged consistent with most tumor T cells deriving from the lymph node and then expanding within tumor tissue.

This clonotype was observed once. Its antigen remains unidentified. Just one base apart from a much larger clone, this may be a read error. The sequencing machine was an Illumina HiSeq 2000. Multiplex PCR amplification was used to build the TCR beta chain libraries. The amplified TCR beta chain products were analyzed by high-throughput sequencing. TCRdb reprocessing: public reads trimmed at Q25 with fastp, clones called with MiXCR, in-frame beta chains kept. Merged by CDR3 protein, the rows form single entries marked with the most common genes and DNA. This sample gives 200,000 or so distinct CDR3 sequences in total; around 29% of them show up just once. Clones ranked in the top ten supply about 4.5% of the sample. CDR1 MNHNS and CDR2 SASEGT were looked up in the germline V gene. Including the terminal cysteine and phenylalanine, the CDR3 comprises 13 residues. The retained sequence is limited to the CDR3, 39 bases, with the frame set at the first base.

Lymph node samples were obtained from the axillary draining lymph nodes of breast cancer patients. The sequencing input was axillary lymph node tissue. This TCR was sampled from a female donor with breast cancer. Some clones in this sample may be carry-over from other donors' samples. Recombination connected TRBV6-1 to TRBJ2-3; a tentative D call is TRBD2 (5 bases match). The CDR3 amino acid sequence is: CAGSEAVRDTQYF. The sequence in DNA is TGTGCCGGCAGTGAAGCGGTTCGTGATACGCAGTATTTT.